The T cell receptor beta chain under discussion was sequenced for a study of CD8+CD57+ T cells in acquired aplastic anemia. On the study more broadly: DNA recovered from sorted CD4+ and CD8+ cells had a mean of approximately 3.5 ug. Overall study results and limits: Patients shared twenty-nine CD8+ CDR3 sequences with controls. Significant differences in CD8+ Simpson's diversity were not observed between patients and controls.

Patients who underwent sequencing had shown CD8+CD57+ cell expansion by flow cytometry. The template for TCR beta VDJ and CDR3 sequence profiling was genomic DNA. MiXCR, applied by TCRdb to the reads, yields one record per CDR3 protein. The sample shows hundreds of thousands of distinct CDR3 sequences, more than 25% of them seen only once. Remarks on this clonotype: Its antigen remains unknown.

The sample comprised sorted CD4+, CD8+, or CD8+CD57+ T cells (not recorded which) from PBMCs. The TCR comes from a human donor with aplastic anemia.

The CDR3 reads CASSSDTKSYEQYF. In nucleotides, the CDR3 is TGTGCCAGCAGCTCGGACACGAAATCCTACGAGCAGTACTTC. This rearrangement joins TRBV5-4 to TRBJ2-7; D is possibly TRBD1 (5 bases). This CDR3 has 14 residues. Trimming took 3 bases from V and 1 from J, leaving 11 bases between them. Germline lookup yields CDR1 SGHNT and CDR2 YYREEE (reference sequence).